The entry below describes one T cell receptor beta chain. Its antigen is unidentified. Germline and junction disagree at one end, which may indicate a read error. Semi-nested PCR with Nested Universal Primer A followed constant-region reverse priming of full-length variable regions. Each CDR3 protein gets one entry after TCRdb re-called the 5' RACE reads with MiXCR. The table lists over 40,000 distinct CDR3 sequences, approximately 30% of them singletons. Memory CD4+ cells were defined as CD4+CD45RO+CD25-. Findings and caveats of the study: The TCR gene usage of tumor memory CD4+ T cells clustered together with blood and lymph node memory CD4+ cells and with lymph node naive CD4+ cells. Greatest tumor Treg TCR overlap was with tumor naive CD4+ cells.

Germline CDR1 and CDR2: SGHRS and YFSETQ. The CDR3 is 14 amino acids. This receptor was taken from a female donor with breast cancer. The chain is built from TRBV5-1 and TRBJ1-2; TRBD1 agrees at 7 bases. Sequenced sample: tumor-infiltrating memory CD4+ T cells sorted from the breast tumor. The subset here: memory CD4+ T cells, CD4+CD45RO+CD25-. This CDR3 is CAGSLEGTAYGYTF. The CDR3 coding sequence is TGCGCCGGCAGCTTGGAAGGGACAGCCTATGGCTACACCTTC.